The T cell receptor (beta chain) described here comes from a study of cytomegalovirus exposure and HLA in healthy donors. Study results and caveats: The authors judged a highly shared variant cluster likely a sequencing artifact. Cytomegalovirus association was assigned to approximately 180 TCR beta chains. According to an earlier analysis, most TCR beta V segments yielded productive rearrangements about 87% or about 30% of the time.

To note about this clone: Its cognate antigen is unknown.

V lost 2 bases, J lost 5 bases, and 4 bases stayed unmatched. This CDR3 comprises 15 residues. Looked up from germline, CDR1 is SGHNT and CDR2 is YYREEE (reference sequence). PCR involved 60 Vbeta and 13 Jbeta primers. Only in-frame clones appear in the TCRdb table, and some are missing; sequencing was by immunoSEQ multiplex PCR. The data show 140,000 or so clones, around 70% seen once. This clonotype was sampled from a man aged 40-55 years in good health and CMV-seronegative. This chain joins TRBV5-4 and TRBJ2-7; 13 positions agree with TRBD2. The sequencing input was PBMCs. In nucleotides, the CDR3 is TGTGCCAGCAGCTTCGGACTAGCGGGAGTTAACGAGCAGTACTTC. It encodes CASSFGLAGVNEQYF.